Below are 7 T cell receptor beta chains sequenced from a single sample in a study of low-dose radiotherapy and immunotherapy resistance in tumors. Time point meaning: before trial treatment. TRAV- and TRBV-specific primers were used for first-strand cDNA, which covered alpha and beta chains. TCR amplification ran roughly 20 PCR cycles using constant-region and V-primer adapter primers. In TCRdb, the reads were re-called with MiXCR into one record per CDR3 protein. The data hold 80,000 to 95,000 distinct CDR3 sequences, with more than 7.5% observed a single time. Sequences were derived from PBMCs, sampled before treatment. The receptors shown here come from a male donor with prostate cancer.

In its sample, this clonotype was seen a few times. This sequence joins TRBV10-3 and TRBJ2-7; 7 bases agree with TRBD1. CDR1 is ENHRY and CDR2 is SYGVKD in the germline V gene. The length of the CDR3 is 12 residues. The J segment lost 7 bases and the V segment lost 4 bases, leaving 4 bases of the junction unmatched. The CDR3 protein is CAISGPGGEQYF. The CDR3, as DNA: TGTGCCATCAGTGGGCCAGGGGGAGAGCAGTACTTC.

This clonotype was found many times. The chain recombines TRBV6-2 or TRBV6-3 with TRBJ1-4; D unclear. The CDR3 contains 15 residues. Between the trimmed V and J ends, which lost 6 bases and 5 bases, there was a span of 16 bases. Germline V CDR1 and CDR2: MNHEY, SVGEGT. The CDR3 sequence: CASSPHQTGNEKLFF. CDR3 DNA: TGTGCCAGCAGCCCCCACCAGACCGGGAATGAAAAACTGTTTTTT.

This clonotype showed up many times. The J gene is TRBJ2-3, the V gene TRBV20-1; D remains ambiguous. Germline V lookup: CDR1 DFQATT, CDR2 SNEGSKA (reference sequence). This CDR3 is 16 amino acids long. V dropped 2 bases and J dropped 0 bases, with 15 bases sitting between them. The CDR3 sequence: CSARIQRSPSTDTQYF. CDR3 in DNA: TGCAGTGCTAGAATTCAGAGGTCCCCTAGCACAGATACGCAGTATTTT.

The chain combines TRBV5-1 with TRBJ2-2, with D unclear. This CDR3 comprises 15 residues. Between the trimmed V and J ends, which lost 1 base and 2 bases, there was a span of 9 bases. Per germline, CDR1 SGHRS and CDR2 YFSETQ. This CDR3 is CASSLTDPNTGELFF. The CDR3 bases are TGCGCCAGCAGCTTGACCGACCCTAACACCGGGGAGCTGTTTTTT. Using reference TRBV5-1 and TRBJ2-2 for the parts outside the CDR3, the full variable domain is KAGVTQTPRYLIKTRGQQVTLSCSPISGHRSVSWYQQTPGQGLQFLFEYFSETQRNKGNFPGRFSGRQFSNSRSEMNVSTLELGDSALYLCASSLTDPNTGELFFGEGSRLTVL.

This clonotype was counted many times. V is TRBV7-7 and J is TRBJ2-3, with D possibly TRBD2 on 6 matching bases. CDR3 size: 15 residues. Trimming left V 5 bases short and J 3 bases short, with 15 bases between. Germline CDR1 and CDR2: SSHAT and FNYEAQ (reference sequence). The CDR3 nucleotides are TGTGCCAGCAGCCCTTTGGGGGGAACGACAGATACGCAGTATTTT. Translating it yields CASSPLGGTTDTQYF.

This clonotype was seen ten or more times. CDR3 sequence: CASSPFGTFYNEQFF. In nucleotides, the CDR3 is TGTGCCAGCTCACCATTTGGGACATTCTACAATGAGCAGTTCTTC. The rearrangement uses TRBV18 and TRBJ2-1; perhaps TRBD1 as D (6 bases). The ends were cut back, 2 bases at V and 3 bases at J, with 11 bases in the middle. Per the germline V gene, CDR1 is KGHSH and CDR2 is LQKENI. CDR3 length equals 15 residues.

In this sample, this clonotype turned up many times. This chain joins TRBV28 and TRBJ2-7, with TRBD2 matching 7 bases. Germline V gives CDR1 MDHEN, CDR2 SYDVKM. This CDR3 is built from 16 residues. J gave up 5 bases and V 1 base, and 11 bases lay outside the gene matches. The CDR3 region is CASSLYGQGGHNEQYF. The CDR3 DNA sequence: TGTGCCAGCAGTTTATATGGGCAGGGAGGGCACAACGAGCAGTACTTC.